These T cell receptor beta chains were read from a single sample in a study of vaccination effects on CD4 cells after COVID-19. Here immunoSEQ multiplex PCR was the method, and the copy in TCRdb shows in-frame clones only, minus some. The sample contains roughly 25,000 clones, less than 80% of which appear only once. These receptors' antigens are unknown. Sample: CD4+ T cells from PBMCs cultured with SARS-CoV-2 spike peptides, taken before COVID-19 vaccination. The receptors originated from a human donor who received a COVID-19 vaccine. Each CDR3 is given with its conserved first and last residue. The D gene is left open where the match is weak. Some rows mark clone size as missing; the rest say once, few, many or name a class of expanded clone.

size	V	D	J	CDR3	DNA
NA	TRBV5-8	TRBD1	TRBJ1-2	CASSPRTGGYYGYTF	TGTGCCAGCAGCCCCCGGACAGGGGGATACTATGGCTACACCTTC
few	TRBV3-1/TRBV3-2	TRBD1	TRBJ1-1	CASSPDRDTEAFF	TGTGCCAGCAGCCCAGACAGGGACACTGAAGCTTTCTTT
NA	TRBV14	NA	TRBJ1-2	CASSRNVASYGYTF	TGTGCCAGCAGCCGAAACGTGGCGAGCTATGGCTACACCTTC
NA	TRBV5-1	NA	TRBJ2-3	CASSEGAGFGGTDTQYF	TGCGCCAGCAGCGAGGGCGCAGGGTTCGGGGGCACAGATACGCAGTATTTT
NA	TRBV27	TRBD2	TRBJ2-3	CASSSPATSGRGDTQYF	TGTGCCAGCAGTTCGCCGGCGACTAGCGGGAGAGGAGATACGCAGTATTTT
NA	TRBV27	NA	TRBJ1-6	CASSKNNSPLHF	TGTGCCAGCAGTAAAAATAATTCACCCCTCCACTTT
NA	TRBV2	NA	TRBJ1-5	CATQGLDQPQHF	TGTGCCACCCAAGGGTTGGATCAGCCCCAGCATTTT
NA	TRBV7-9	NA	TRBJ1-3	CASSPHLNSGNTIYF	TGTGCCAGCAGCCCACATCTGAACTCTGGAAACACCATATATTTT
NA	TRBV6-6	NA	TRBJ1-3	CASSPFKDIWSIGNTIYF	TGTGCCAGCAGTCCATTCAAGGACATATGGAGCATTGGAAACACCATATATTTT
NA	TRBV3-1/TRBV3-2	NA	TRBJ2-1	CASSVTSHEQFF	TGTGCCAGCAGCGTCACTAGTCATGAGCAGTTCTTC
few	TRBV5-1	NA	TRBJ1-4	CASSFNSVKGEKLFF	TGCGCCAGCAGCTTCAACTCCGTTAAGGGTGAAAAACTGTTTTTT
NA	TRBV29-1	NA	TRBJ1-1	CSLGGRWGTEAFF	TGCAGCCTCGGGGGGCGCTGGGGCACTGAAGCTTTCTTT
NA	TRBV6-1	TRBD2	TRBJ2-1	CASSEGVAGGQNEQFF	TGTGCCAGCAGTGAAGGGGTAGCGGGGGGGCAAAATGAGCAGTTCTTC
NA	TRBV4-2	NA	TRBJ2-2	CASSQGTGGRSGELFF	TGTGCCAGCAGCCAAGGCACGGGGGGCCGGTCGGGGGAGCTGTTTTTT
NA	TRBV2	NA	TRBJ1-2	CASSYPGTQANYGYTF	TGTGCCAGCTCTTATCCCGGGACACAAGCTAACTATGGCTACACCTTC
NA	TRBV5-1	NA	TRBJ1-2	CASSFRFSERSGYTF	TGCGCCAGCAGCTTCCGATTTTCGGAGCGATCGGGCTACACCTTC
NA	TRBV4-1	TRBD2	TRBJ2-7	CASSQDTSAPAYEQYF	TGCGCCAGCAGCCAAGATACTAGCGCCCCTGCCTACGAGCAGTACTTC
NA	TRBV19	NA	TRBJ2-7	CASNTGPLYEQYF	TGTGCCAGTAATACAGGCCCCCTATACGAGCAGTACTTC
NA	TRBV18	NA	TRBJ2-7	CASSGGGIYEQYF	TGTGCCAGCTCAGGGGGCGGGATTTACGAGCAGTACTTC
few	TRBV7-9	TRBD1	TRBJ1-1	CASSRTGETEAFF	TGTGCCAGCAGCCGGACAGGGGAGACTGAAGCTTTCTTT
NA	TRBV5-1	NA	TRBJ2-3	CASSYTTNTDTQYF	TGCGCCAGCAGCTATACTACTAACACAGATACGCAGTATTTT
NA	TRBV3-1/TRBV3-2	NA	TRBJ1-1	CASSPDERTEAFF	TGTGCCAGCAGCCCAGACGAGAGGACTGAAGCTTTCTTT
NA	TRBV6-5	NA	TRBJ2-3	CASSSPTRRTDTQYF	TGTGCCAGCAGTTCCCCGACGAGGCGCACAGATACGCAGTATTTT
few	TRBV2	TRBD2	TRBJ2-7	CASSDTGTSGLTYEQYF	TGTGCCAGCAGTGATACGGGCACTAGCGGTCTGACCTACGAGCAGTACTTC
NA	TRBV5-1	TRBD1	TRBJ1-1	CASSAGGYTEAFF	TGCGCCAGCAGCGCAGGGGGATACACTGAAGCTTTCTTT
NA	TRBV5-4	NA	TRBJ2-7	CASSLGGSSHEQYF	TGTGCCAGCAGCTTGGGGGGGAGTTCCCACGAGCAGTACTTC
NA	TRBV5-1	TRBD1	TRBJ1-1	CASSLMTGLDTEAFF	TGCGCCAGCAGCCTAATGACAGGGTTGGACACTGAAGCTTTCTTT
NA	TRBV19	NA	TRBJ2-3	CASSIDGRGTDTQYF	TGTGCCAGTAGTATAGATGGCAGGGGCACAGATACGCAGTATTTT
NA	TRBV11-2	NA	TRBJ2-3	CASSSYPRRTDTQYF	TGTGCCAGCAGTTCTTATCCCCGCCGCACAGATACGCAGTATTTT
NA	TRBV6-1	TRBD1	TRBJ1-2	CASSEAWTGYYGYTF	TGTGCCAGCAGTGAAGCGTGGACAGGGTACTATGGCTACACCTTC